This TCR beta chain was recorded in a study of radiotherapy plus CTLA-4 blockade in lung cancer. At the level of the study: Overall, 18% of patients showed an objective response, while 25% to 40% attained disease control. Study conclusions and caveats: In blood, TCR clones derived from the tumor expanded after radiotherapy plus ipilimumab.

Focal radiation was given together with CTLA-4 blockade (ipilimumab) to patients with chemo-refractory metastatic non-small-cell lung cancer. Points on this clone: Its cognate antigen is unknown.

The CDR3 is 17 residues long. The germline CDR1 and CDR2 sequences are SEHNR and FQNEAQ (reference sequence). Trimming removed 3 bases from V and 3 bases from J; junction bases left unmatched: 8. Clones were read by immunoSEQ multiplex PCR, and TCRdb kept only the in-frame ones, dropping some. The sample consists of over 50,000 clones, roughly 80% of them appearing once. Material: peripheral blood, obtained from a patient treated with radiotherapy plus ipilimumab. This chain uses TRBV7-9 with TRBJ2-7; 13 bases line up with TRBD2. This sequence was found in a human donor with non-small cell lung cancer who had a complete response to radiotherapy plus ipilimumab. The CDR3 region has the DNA TGTGCCAGCAGCTTTTCGGAAGGACTAGCGGGAGACTACGAGCAGTACTTC. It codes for CASSFSEGLAGDYEQYF.